A selection of T cell receptor beta chains follows, all from one sample in a study of cytotoxic CD8 clonotypes in ibrutinib-treated CLL. The data were produced by immunoSEQ multiplex PCR, yet TCRdb's version contains in-frame clones alone and is incomplete. The sample records around 330,000 clones, over 60% being singletons. The specimen comprised PBMCs, sampled after 36 months of ibrutinib treatment. These receptors were collected from a human donor with chronic lymphocytic leukemia. The CDR3 runs from the conserved cysteine through the conserved F or W. D genes are given only for firm matches. The size field is filled for only some rows; it gives once, few, many or a size class.

v_call,clone_size,j_call,d_call,cdr3_nt,cdr3_aa
TRBV6-1,.,TRBJ2-7,TRBD1,TGTGCCAGCAGCCCGACAGGGGGCGCGAGGCACGAGCAGTACTTC,CASSPTGGARHEQYF
TRBV6-6,.,TRBJ2-1,.,TGTGCCAGCAGTTACTCTCAGGGTAACAATGAGCAGTTCTTC,CASSYSQGNNEQFF
TRBV19,few,TRBJ1-5,.,TGTGCCAGTACGACGGACGGACGAGGCAATCAGCCCCAGCATTTT,CASTTDGRGNQPQHF
TRBV11-3,.,TRBJ2-7,.,TGTGCCAGCAGCTTTTCAGGGACCGACGAGCAGTACTTC,CASSFSGTDEQYF
TRBV5-4,.,TRBJ1-1,.,TGTGCCAGCAGCTTGGGACTCCGAAGTTCGGGCACTGAAGCTTTCTTT,CASSLGLRSSGTEAFF
TRBV7-6,.,TRBJ2-7,TRBD2,TGTGCCAGCAGCTCCGCCGCACTAGCGTATCCCTACGAGCAGTACTTC,CASSSAALAYPYEQYF
TRBV7-2,.,TRBJ1-2,.,TGTGCCAGCAGCTCCCGGGGGCCGCTTTTCTATGGCTACACCTTC,CASSSRGPLFYGYTF
TRBV11-2,.,TRBJ2-3,TRBD2,TGTGCCAGCAGCTTAGCACCGGGACTAGCGGGGCCAGATACGCAGTATTTT,CASSLAPGLAGPDTQYF
TRBV7-9,.,TRBJ1-1,.,TGTGCCAGCAGCCCGCTCCCGTGGGGCCGCCGGTCGGACACTGAAGCTTTCTTT,CASSPLPWGRRSDTEAFF
TRBV18,.,TRBJ2-4,.,TGTGCCAGCTCACACCTAGCGCAGGAAAACATTCAGTACTTC,CASSHLAQENIQYF
TRBV9,.,TRBJ1-3,.,TGTGCCAGCAGCCCCGGGGGCTCTGGAAACACCATATATTTT,CASSPGGSGNTIYF
TRBV7-3,.,TRBJ2-5,.,TGTGCCAGCAGCTTACTAGCCCAAGAGACCCAGTACTTC,CASSLLAQETQYF
TRBV25-1,few,TRBJ2-7,.,TGTGCCAGCAGTGAATCCGAGCCCAGAGGACGGGAGCAGTACTTC,CASSESEPRGREQYF
TRBV19,.,TRBJ2-7,.,TGTGCCAGTAGTATAGAGGGCGGCTACTACGAGCAGTACTTC,CASSIEGGYYEQYF
TRBV6-5,.,TRBJ1-4,TRBD1,TGTGCCAGCAGTCCGACAGGGATAGGTGAAAAACTGTTTTTT,CASSPTGIGEKLFF
TRBV19,.,TRBJ1-5,.,TGTGCCAGTAGGGTCTCTTATAGCAATCAGCCCCAGCATTTT,CASRVSYSNQPQHF
TRBV5-4,.,TRBJ2-7,TRBD2,TGTGCCAGCAGTCACGGGACTAGCGGGGGCTCCTACGAGCAGTACTTC,CASSHGTSGGSYEQYF
TRBV7-3,.,TRBJ2-2,.,TGTGCCAGCAGCTTAAATAGGGGGAACACCGGGGAGCTGTTTTTT,CASSLNRGNTGELFF
TRBV10-3,.,TRBJ1-3,TRBD1,TGTGCCATCAGCTGGCTGAGGGGGCCTGGAAACACCATATATTTT,CAISWLRGPGNTIYF
TRBV2,.,TRBJ2-5,TRBD2,TGTGCCAGCAGTTCAGCAGCGGGAGGGCCCTCGAAGACCCAGTACTTC,CASSSAAGGPSKTQYF
TRBV5-1,.,TRBJ2-7,TRBD2,TGCGCCAGCAGCCCCGGGGGGGGCCGCCACGAGCAGTACTTC,CASSPGGGRHEQYF
TRBV7-2,.,TRBJ2-7,TRBD1,TGTGCCAGCAGCACGGGACAGGGGGCCCACGAGCAGTACTTC,CASSTGQGAHEQYF
TRBV19,.,TRBJ2-3,TRBD1,TGTGCCAGTAGTAATCGGGACAGGGGCACAGATACGCAGTATTTT,CASSNRDRGTDTQYF
TRBV28,.,TRBJ2-1,TRBD2,TGTGCCAGCAGCCCTATCGTGGTCCTTATCGCGGGAGGATCTAATGAGCAGTTCTTC,CASSPIVVLIAGGSNEQFF
TRBV25-1,few,TRBJ2-2,.,TGTGCCAGCAGTGGGTTCGCCGGGGAGCTGTTTTTT,CASSGFAGELFF
TRBV10-3,.,TRBJ2-3,.,TGTGCCATCAGTGAAACCGGCTTCGCAGATACGCAGTATTTT,CAISETGFADTQYF
TRBV14,.,TRBJ1-2,TRBD1,TGTGCCAGCAGCCTGACAGGGTTTGGCTACACCTTC,CASSLTGFGYTF
TRBV2,.,TRBJ2-7,.,TGTGCCGCATCTCCCCGGGACACCGTGCCCTCCTACGAGCAGTACTTC,CAASPRDTVPSYEQYF
TRBV11-2,.,TRBJ2-2,TRBD1,TGTGCCAGCAGCTCCGGGACAGGGAGTGGCGGGGAGCTGTTTTTT,CASSSGTGSGGELFF
TRBV4-1,.,TRBJ2-2,.,TGCGCCAGCAGCCAAGTAGGGGCGAACACCGGGGAGCTGTTTTTT,CASSQVGANTGELFF
TRBV5-6,.,TRBJ2-2,TRBD2,TGTGCCAGCAGCCCCTGGGGGACTAGCGGCACCGGGGAGCTGTTTTTT,CASSPWGTSGTGELFF
TRBV5-1,.,TRBJ2-1,.,TGCGCCAGCAGCTTGGTCAGGGGCTCCTACAATGAGCAGTTCTTC,CASSLVRGSYNEQFF
TRBV5-6,.,TRBJ1-2,TRBD1,TGTGCCAGCAGTTTACAGGGGGCGAGGGGCTACACCTTC,CASSLQGARGYTF
TRBV27,few,TRBJ2-2,.,TGTGCCAGCAGTTTGGGGTGGGGCACCGGGGAGCTGTTTTTT,CASSLGWGTGELFF
TRBV29-1,.,TRBJ2-2,TRBD2,TGCAGCGTTCCCACTAGCGGCGCCGGGGAGCTGTTTTTT,CSVPTSGAGELFF
TRBV6-1,few,TRBJ2-2,.,TGTGCCAGCAGTGTAGGACTCCGGGGTCCCGGGGAGCTGTTTTTT,CASSVGLRGPGELFF
TRBV2,.,TRBJ2-1,TRBD2,TGTGCCAGCAGTGTCCGTCTTAGCGGGAGGGCCTACAATGAGCAGTTCTTC,CASSVRLSGRAYNEQFF
TRBV7-8,.,TRBJ1-2,TRBD1,TGTGCCAGCAGCCGCGGACAGGTCGTCCTTCACTATGGCTACACCTTC,CASSRGQVVLHYGYTF
TRBV6-1,.,TRBJ1-6,.,TGTGCCAGCAGTGCGTTCGGGCAGGGCGGGGATTCACCCCTCCACTTT,CASSAFGQGGDSPLHF
TRBV27,.,TRBJ1-3,.,TGTGCCAGCAGTTTCGCGGCAGGGCTAGGTGGAAACACCATATATTTT,CASSFAAGLGGNTIYF
TRBV20-1,.,TRBJ1-1,.,TGCAGTGCTAGGTTAGCGGGTGAAGCTTTCTTT,CSARLAGEAFF
TRBV9,few,TRBJ1-5,.,TGTGCCAGCAGCGAGGGCCCCAGACTGTATAGCAATCAGCCCCAGCATTTT,CASSEGPRLYSNQPQHF
TRBV7-9,.,TRBJ1-2,TRBD1,TGTGCCAGCAGCTTAGTGGACAGGGAGGAATATGGCTACACCTTC,CASSLVDREEYGYTF
TRBV7-2,once,TRBJ2-6,.,TGTGCCAGCAGCTTAGGGGGGTCCGGGGCCAACGTCCTGACTTTC,CASSLGGSGANVLTF
TRBV10-3,once,TRBJ2-5,TRBD2,TGTGCCATCAAACTAGCGGGAGACGAGGAGACCCAGTACTTC,CAIKLAGDEETQYF
TRBV19,.,TRBJ2-5,TRBD1,TGTGCCAGTAGAGATCTCGGGACAGTCCAAGAGACCCAGTACTTC,CASRDLGTVQETQYF
TRBV7-9,.,TRBJ2-3,TRBD2,TGTGCCAGCAGCTTAGTGGTCGGCGGGAGGAGGTATTTT,CASSLVVGGRRYF
TRBV27,.,TRBJ2-3,TRBD2,TGTGCCAGCAGAGAGATCGGGGGGGAGGGCCGCACAGATACGCAGTATTTT,CASREIGGEGRTDTQYF
TRBV11-2,.,TRBJ2-7,.,TGTGCCAGCAGCACGGGCAGCTCCTACGAGCAGTACTTC,CASSTGSSYEQYF
TRBV25-1,.,TRBJ2-2,TRBD1,TGTGCCAGCATTGGGACAGCAAACACCGGGGAGCTGTTTTTT,CASIGTANTGELFF
TRBV2,few,TRBJ2-2,TRBD1,TGTGCCAGCAGTGTAAGGGGACAGTCCACCGGGGAGCTGTTTTTT,CASSVRGQSTGELFF
TRBV15,.,TRBJ1-3,.,TGTGCCACCAGCAGGCCTCGGGGGGCCAGTCCCTCTGGAAACACCATATATTTT,CATSRPRGASPSGNTIYF
TRBV5-1,.,TRBJ2-7,TRBD1,TGCGCCAGCAGCTTGGCCGGACTTACAGGGGGTGAGCAGTACTTC,CASSLAGLTGGEQYF
TRBV18,few,TRBJ2-7,TRBD1,TGTGCCAGCTCAGGGACAGGGGGCGAGCAGTACTTC,CASSGTGGEQYF